These T cell receptor beta chains were read from a single sample in a study of T cells in localized non-small cell lung cancer. Some clones are missing from TCRdb's copy, which holds only in-frame ones; the method was immunoSEQ multiplex PCR. This table holds 100,000 to 150,000 clones, roughly 90% found once. Sequenced here: peripheral blood, sampled before any cancer treatment. Receptors were obtained from a female donor over 55 with stage I lung adenocarcinoma. Both conserved end residues are part of each CDR3. Each record gives: D gene, J gene, clone size, V gene, CDR3 protein, CDR3 DNA. A D gene is named only where the DNA matches it firmly. Rows may omit the clone size; those that give it use once, few, many or a size class.

d_call: TRBD2
j_call: TRBJ2-1
clone_size: -
v_call: TRBV5-6
cdr3_aa: CASTLLAGGNEQFF
cdr3_nt: TGTGCCAGCACCCTACTAGCGGGGGGCAATGAGCAGTTCTTC

d_call: -
j_call: TRBJ2-6
clone_size: -
v_call: TRBV9
cdr3_aa: CASSERWFGANVLTF
cdr3_nt: TGTGCCAGCAGCGAACGGTGGTTCGGGGCCAACGTCCTGACTTTC

d_call: TRBD2
j_call: TRBJ2-7
clone_size: -
v_call: TRBV6-5
cdr3_aa: CASRQIAGGPGEQYF
cdr3_nt: TGTGCCAGCAGACAGATAGCGGGAGGGCCGGGTGAGCAGTACTTC

d_call: -
j_call: TRBJ1-5
clone_size: -
v_call: TRBV10-2
cdr3_aa: CASSDSVAGSNQPQHF
cdr3_nt: TGCGCCAGCAGTGATTCGGTCGCGGGAAGCAATCAGCCCCAGCATTTT

d_call: -
j_call: TRBJ2-1
clone_size: -
v_call: TRBV7-9
cdr3_aa: CASSLETANNEQFF
cdr3_nt: TGTGCCAGCAGCTTAGAGACAGCTAACAATGAGCAGTTCTTC

d_call: -
j_call: TRBJ1-1
clone_size: -
v_call: TRBV28
cdr3_aa: CASSSYQGGTEAFF
cdr3_nt: TGTGCCAGCAGTAGCTATCAAGGGGGCACTGAAGCTTTCTTT

d_call: -
j_call: TRBJ2-7
clone_size: once
v_call: TRBV6-5
cdr3_aa: CASSRDQVVDEQYF
cdr3_nt: TGTGCCAGCAGTAGAGATCAGGTTGTGGACGAGCAGTACTTC

d_call: -
j_call: TRBJ2-1
clone_size: -
v_call: TRBV29-1
cdr3_aa: CSVAFRGGPRYNEQFF
cdr3_nt: TGCAGCGTCGCTTTCCGCGGAGGGCCAAGGTACAATGAGCAGTTCTTC

d_call: -
j_call: TRBJ2-7
clone_size: -
v_call: TRBV5-5
cdr3_aa: CASSFSGVVNYEQYF
cdr3_nt: TGTGCCAGCAGCTTTTCCGGGGTTGTAAACTACGAGCAGTACTTC

d_call: -
j_call: TRBJ1-5
clone_size: -
v_call: TRBV4-1
cdr3_aa: CASSQGTRAGVDQPQHF
cdr3_nt: TGCGCCAGCAGCCAAGGTACCCGGGCAGGGGTCGATCAGCCCCAGCATTTT

d_call: -
j_call: TRBJ1-1
clone_size: -
v_call: TRBV6-4
cdr3_aa: CASSDRPEAFF
cdr3_nt: TGTGCCAGCAGTGACCGCCCTGAAGCTTTCTTT

d_call: TRBD2
j_call: TRBJ2-7
clone_size: -
v_call: TRBV10-2
cdr3_aa: CASSFSGRAAGEQYF
cdr3_nt: TGCGCCAGCAGTTTTAGCGGGAGGGCCGCCGGCGAGCAGTACTTC

d_call: -
j_call: TRBJ2-5
clone_size: -
v_call: TRBV6-1
cdr3_aa: CASTAGRQPLETQYF
cdr3_nt: TGTGCCAGCACTGCCGGACGGCAACCCCTAGAGACCCAGTACTTC

d_call: -
j_call: TRBJ1-4
clone_size: -
v_call: TRBV2
cdr3_aa: CASRGLPGTNEKLFF
cdr3_nt: TGTGCCAGCAGGGGACTGCCGGGCACTAATGAAAAACTGTTTTTT

d_call: -
j_call: TRBJ2-5
clone_size: -
v_call: TRBV28
cdr3_aa: CASSSQETQYF
cdr3_nt: TGTGCCAGCAGTTCACAAGAGACCCAGTACTTC

d_call: TRBD1
j_call: TRBJ2-7
clone_size: -
v_call: TRBV11-2
cdr3_aa: CASSYSTGGGQYF
cdr3_nt: TGTGCCAGCAGCTACTCGACAGGGGGCGGGCAGTACTTC

d_call: TRBD2
j_call: TRBJ2-1
clone_size: -
v_call: TRBV18
cdr3_aa: CASSPTGLAGIYNEQFF
cdr3_nt: TGTGCCAGCTCACCGACGGGACTAGCGGGGATATACAATGAGCAGTTCTTC

d_call: TRBD2
j_call: TRBJ2-2
clone_size: -
v_call: TRBV5-4
cdr3_aa: CASTTSSGSRGTGELFF
cdr3_nt: TGTGCCAGCACCACAAGTAGCGGGAGCCGAGGCACCGGGGAGCTGTTTTTT

d_call: -
j_call: TRBJ2-1
clone_size: -
v_call: TRBV29-1
cdr3_aa: CSVEGGESYNEQFF
cdr3_nt: TGCAGCGTTGAGGGGGGAGAGTCCTACAATGAGCAGTTCTTC

d_call: -
j_call: TRBJ2-7
clone_size: -
v_call: TRBV10-2
cdr3_aa: CASSEVTAYEQYF
cdr3_nt: TGCGCCAGCAGTGAAGTAACTGCCTACGAGCAGTACTTC

d_call: -
j_call: TRBJ2-1
clone_size: -
v_call: TRBV4-1
cdr3_aa: CASSHTPSPTPSGNEQFF
cdr3_nt: TGCGCCAGCAGCCATACCCCCTCACCGACCCCCTCGGGCAATGAGCAGTTCTTC

d_call: -
j_call: TRBJ1-2
clone_size: -
v_call: TRBV4-2
cdr3_aa: CASSPKVVLATDPSGYGYTF
cdr3_nt: TGTGCCAGCAGTCCAAAAGTTGTGTTAGCTACAGACCCCTCTGGCTATGGCTACACCTTC

d_call: TRBD2
j_call: TRBJ2-4
clone_size: -
v_call: TRBV11-2
cdr3_aa: CASTPSGVAKNIQYF
cdr3_nt: TGTGCCAGCACCCCTAGCGGCGTAGCCAAAAACATTCAGTACTTC

d_call: TRBD1
j_call: TRBJ1-3
clone_size: -
v_call: TRBV4-2
cdr3_aa: CASSQDWGRDRVTDSGNTIYF
cdr3_nt: TGTGCCAGCAGCCAAGATTGGGGACGGGACAGGGTTACGGACTCTGGAAACACCATATATTTT

d_call: -
j_call: TRBJ1-5
clone_size: -
v_call: TRBV2
cdr3_aa: CASIGGPLQPQHF
cdr3_nt: TGTGCCAGCATCGGAGGGCCGTTGCAGCCCCAGCATTTT

d_call: -
j_call: TRBJ2-7
clone_size: few
v_call: TRBV28
cdr3_aa: CASSLDPSGRGFYEQYF
cdr3_nt: TGTGCCAGCAGTTTAGATCCGTCCGGCAGGGGATTCTACGAGCAGTACTTC

d_call: -
j_call: TRBJ2-2
clone_size: -
v_call: TRBV2
cdr3_aa: CATQGTTGELFF
cdr3_nt: TGTGCCACACAGGGTACCACCGGGGAGCTGTTTTTT

d_call: -
j_call: TRBJ2-6
clone_size: many
v_call: TRBV10-2
cdr3_aa: CASSPRLGLRANVLTF
cdr3_nt: TGCGCCAGCAGTCCCCGATTGGGGCTTAGGGCCAACGTCCTGACTTTC

d_call: TRBD2
j_call: TRBJ2-1
clone_size: -
v_call: TRBV11-2
cdr3_aa: CASSTLAASYNEQFF
cdr3_nt: TGTGCCAGCAGCACCCTAGCGGCCTCCTACAATGAGCAGTTCTTC

d_call: -
j_call: TRBJ2-7
clone_size: -
v_call: TRBV6-5
cdr3_aa: CASSYSTAGSYEQYF
cdr3_nt: TGTGCCAGCAGTTACTCGACAGCGGGCTCCTACGAGCAGTACTTC

d_call: TRBD1
j_call: TRBJ1-2
clone_size: -
v_call: TRBV13
cdr3_aa: CASSLGSWGQGPPNYGYTF
cdr3_nt: TGTGCCAGCAGCTTAGGTTCCTGGGGACAGGGGCCCCCGAACTATGGCTACACCTTC

d_call: -
j_call: TRBJ2-1
clone_size: -
v_call: TRBV18
cdr3_aa: CASSPRLRDDYNEQFF
cdr3_nt: TGTGCCAGCTCACCAAGACTCCGGGACGACTACAATGAGCAGTTCTTC

d_call: -
j_call: TRBJ2-3
clone_size: -
v_call: TRBV7-9
cdr3_aa: CASSPGSATTDTQYF
cdr3_nt: TGTGCCAGCAGCCCGGGGAGTGCGACGACAGATACGCAGTATTTT

d_call: TRBD1
j_call: TRBJ1-3
clone_size: -
v_call: TRBV7-6
cdr3_aa: CASSTASGGSGNTIYF
cdr3_nt: TGTGCCAGCAGTACCGCTTCAGGGGGCTCTGGAAACACCATATATTTT